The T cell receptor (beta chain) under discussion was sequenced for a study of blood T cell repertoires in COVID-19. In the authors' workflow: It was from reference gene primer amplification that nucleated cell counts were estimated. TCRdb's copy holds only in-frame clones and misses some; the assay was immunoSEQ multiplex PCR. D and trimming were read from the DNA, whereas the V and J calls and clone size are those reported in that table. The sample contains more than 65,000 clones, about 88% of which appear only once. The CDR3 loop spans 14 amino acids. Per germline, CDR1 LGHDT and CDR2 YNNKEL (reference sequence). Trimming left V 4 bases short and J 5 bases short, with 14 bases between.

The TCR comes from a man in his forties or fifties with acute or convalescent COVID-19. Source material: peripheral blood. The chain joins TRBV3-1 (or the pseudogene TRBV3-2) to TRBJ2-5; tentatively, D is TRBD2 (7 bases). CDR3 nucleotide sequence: TGTGCCAGCAGCCGAAGGGGGGGGGCTGAGACCCAGTACTTC. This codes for CASSRRGGAETQYF.